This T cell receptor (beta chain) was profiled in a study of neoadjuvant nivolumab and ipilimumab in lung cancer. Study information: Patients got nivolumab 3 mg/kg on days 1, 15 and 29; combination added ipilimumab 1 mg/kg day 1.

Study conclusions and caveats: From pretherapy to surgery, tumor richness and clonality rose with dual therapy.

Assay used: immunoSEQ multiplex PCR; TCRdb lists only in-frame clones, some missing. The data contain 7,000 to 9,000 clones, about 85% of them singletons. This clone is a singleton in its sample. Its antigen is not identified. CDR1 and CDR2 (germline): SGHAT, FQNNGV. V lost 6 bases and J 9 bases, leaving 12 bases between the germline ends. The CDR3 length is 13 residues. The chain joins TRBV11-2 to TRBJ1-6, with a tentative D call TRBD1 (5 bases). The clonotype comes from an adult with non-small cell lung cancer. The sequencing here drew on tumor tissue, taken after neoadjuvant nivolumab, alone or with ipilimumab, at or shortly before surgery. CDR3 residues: CASRTARGSPLHF. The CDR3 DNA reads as TGTGCCAGCAGGACGGCTAGGGGTTCACCCCTCCACTTT.